The 3 T cell receptor beta chains listed next were all sequenced from one sample in a study of blood T cell repertoires in COVID-19. Produced via immunoSEQ multiplex PCR; TCRdb's table is partial and in-frame only. The sample includes around 250,000 clones, approximately 86% of them seen just once. Sequences were obtained from PBMCs or T cells enriched from blood (not recorded which). The receptor set was obtained from a woman aged 45-65 years who had recovered from COVID-19.

CDR3 DNA: TGCGCCAGCAGCCATCTGGCCGGGACAGGGTCGATCAATCAGCCCCAGCATTTT. Amino acid sequence: CASSHLAGTGSINQPQHF. The chain is built from TRBV4-1 and TRBJ1-5, with 9 bases fitting TRBD1. The germline V gene has CDR1 MGHRA and CDR2 YSYEKL. V lost 3 bases and J lost 3; bases outside the gene matches: 12. The CDR3 is 18 amino acids.

This chain uses TRBV27 with TRBJ2-1; D is possibly TRBD2 (6 bases). The V gene's germline CDR1 is MNHEY and CDR2 SMNVEV (reference sequence). This CDR3 has 15 residues. V was shortened by 0 bases and J by 6 bases, with 12 bases between the two germline ends. In nucleotides, the CDR3 is TGTGCCAGCAGTTTATCAAGGGGAGGAGGCAATGAGCAGTTCTTC. As protein: CASSLSRGGGNEQFF.

The chain has TRBV4-2 and TRBJ2-3; 9 bases match TRBD2. With V trimmed by 1 base and J by 3 bases, 2 bases remained unmatched. Germline V gene lookup returns CDR1 LGHNA and CDR2 YNFKEQ. This CDR3 is built from 15 residues. The CDR3 loop reads CASSQGLAVTDTQYF. In DNA, the CDR3 is TGTGCCAGCAGCCAAGGACTAGCGGTAACAGATACGCAGTATTTT.